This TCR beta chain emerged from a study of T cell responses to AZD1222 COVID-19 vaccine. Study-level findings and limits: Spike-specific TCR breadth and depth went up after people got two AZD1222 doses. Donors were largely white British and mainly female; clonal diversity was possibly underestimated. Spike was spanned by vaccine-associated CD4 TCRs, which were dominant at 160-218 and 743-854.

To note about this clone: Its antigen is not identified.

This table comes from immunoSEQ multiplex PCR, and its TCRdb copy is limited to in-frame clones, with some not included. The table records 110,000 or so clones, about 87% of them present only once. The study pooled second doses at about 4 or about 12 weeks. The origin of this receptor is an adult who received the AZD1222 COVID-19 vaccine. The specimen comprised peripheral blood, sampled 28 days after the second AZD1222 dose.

The CDR3, as DNA: TGTGCCAGCAGTTTACACTACGAGCAGTACTTC. As protein: CASSLHYEQYF. The chain uses TRBV28 and TRBJ2-7; the D is unclear. This CDR3 has 11 residues. The germline V gene encodes CDR1 MDHEN and CDR2 SYDVKM. Trimming took off 2 bases at V and 3 bases at J, with 2 bases between the two ends.